This T cell receptor (beta chain) was captured by sequencing in a study of T cell repertoires in cytomegalovirus infection. Study in general: Evidence of both CMV infection and a matching HLA type came from public TCR beta signatures.

The V gene lost 3 bases and the J gene lost 1 base, with 12 bases spanning the gap. Germline lookup yields CDR1 SEHNR and CDR2 FQNEAQ (reference sequence). The CDR3 consists of 15 residues. Study-level points and caveats: Cumulative public TCR beta family frequency identified CMV carriers with the relevant HLA. The response measured ex vivo was dominated by TCR beta clonotypes (HLA-C-restricted and CMV-specific).

A remark on this clonotype: Antigen: not known.

TCRdb recomputed calls from the reads with MiXCR, one row per CDR3 protein. The table has roughly 230,000 distinct CDR3 sequences, under 25% seen once. V and J are TRBV7-9 and TRBJ1-1; D may be TRBD1 (6 bases). This clonotype was sampled from a human donor in good health (CMV status not recorded). Some clones in this sample may be carry-over from other donors' samples. Sequencing was performed on CD8+ T cells from PBMCs. CDR3 nucleotide sequence: TGTGCCAGCAGCTTTAGGGGGAAAGAGAACACTGAAGCTTTCTTT. This translates into CASSFRGKENTEAFF.